This T cell receptor beta chain comes out of a study of blood T cells in healthy people across ages (dated by TCRdb to the mid-2010s). Looking at the study overall: In model experiments, template switching captured about one uniquely barcoded TCR beta cDNA molecule for every two T cells. To track age-related changes in TCR beta repertoire diversity, the study relied on deep sequencing normalized with unique cDNA molecular identifiers. The donors were split into four age groups: young (average 16 years), middle-aged (roughly 39), aged (about 56) and long-lived (roughly 80). To avoid experimental bias, donors of different ages were randomly spread across the sequencing lanes. Two additional independent replicas of 1 million unique cDNA reads from the same blood draw were analyzed for two donors (one aged 18 to 29 and one aged 80 or older).

The method behind the library was 5' RACE. TCRdb lists the instrument as Illumina HiSeq 2500. A second about 7 to 11 cycle PCR used a sample-barcoded 5' primer and a J-beta primer mix. Each TCR beta cDNA molecule received a unique molecular identifier from a template-switch 5' adaptor carrying 12 random nucleotides. Each sample yielded at least 3 million CDR3-containing paired-end reads. All of the RNA was converted into first-strand cDNA using the Mint cDNA synthesis kit, with a TRBC-specific oligonucleotide serving as the primer. All cDNA was treated with uracil-DNA glycosylase and then went through a first 18-cycle PCR with the universal primers M1SS and BC2_uni_R. The study's processing was this. Normalization of each sample was performed by random selection of 1 million high-quality reads, each carrying a distinct molecular identifier. Reads with shared molecular identifiers were discarded instead of being binned into consensus sequences. MiTCR, run with a Q25 quality threshold and the strictest error-elimination algorithm, handled CDR3 identification, clonotype clustering and error correction. A nonparametric unseen species model with Euler transformation was used to estimate lower-bound total TCR beta diversity. The public reads were run again by TCRdb, first through fastp at Q25 and then through MiXCR, and only productive beta chains were kept. One record per CDR3 amino acid sequence lists the most common genes and DNA. The V and J calls and clone size come from TCRdb's table, not from the authors' own analysis. The table for this sample lists around 800,000 distinct CDR3 sequences; 50% to 65% of them were counted only once. The biggest ten clones account for approximately 40% of the sample.

The donors were 40 or so Caucasian individuals from Russia, aged roughly 6 to 90 years, who were systemically healthy. Around 9.8 milliliters of peripheral blood were collected from each donor into EDTA-treated Vacutainer tubes. Ficoll-Paque density-gradient centrifugation was used to isolate PBMCs, with at least 6.5 million per sample. Total RNA was extracted from PBMCs with Trizol reagent, with at least 5 micrograms obtained per sample. Naive CD45RAhigh/CD27high T cell percentages were measured by flow cytometry on a PBMC aliquot from every donor. In regard to this clonotype: Its antigen target is currently unknown. The sample holds no much larger clone one base away, and base qualities are not on file.

Including the terminal cysteine and phenylalanine, the CDR3 comprises 13 residues. Only CDR3 DNA remains: 39 bases, in frame from the first base. Trimmed from V: 6 bases; trimmed from J: 7 bases; junction bases lacking a gene match: 5. The germline V gene (reference sequence) gives CDR1 as MNHNY and CDR2 as SVGAGI. Paper-wide results and their limitations: A strong correlation was found between observed TCR beta diversity and the percentage of naive T cells measured by flow cytometry. Conclusive comparison of naive and antigen-experienced compartments was prevented by the profiling of bulk unsorted PBMCs. Estimates of total diversity based on one million sequenced T cells were regarded as lower bounds and as underestimates. Because the CMV infection status of the donors was unknown, age-related changes in expanded clonotypes may potentially have been confounded. As age increased, observed TCR beta diversity per million T cells dropped in a roughly linear way, and a significant reduction was already evident by age 40. The long-lived group showed more naive CD4+ T cells, fewer expanded clones and increased TCR diversity than the aged group, suggesting age selection.

The chain is assembled from TRBV6-6 and TRBJ2-2; TRBD2 lines up with 7 middle nucleotides. The clonotype was recovered from a man at least 80 years old in good health. The specimen was blood. CDR3 region: CASSPGGGGELFF. The DNA sequence is TGTGCCAGCAGCCCGGGGGGTGGCGGGGAGCTGTTTTTT.